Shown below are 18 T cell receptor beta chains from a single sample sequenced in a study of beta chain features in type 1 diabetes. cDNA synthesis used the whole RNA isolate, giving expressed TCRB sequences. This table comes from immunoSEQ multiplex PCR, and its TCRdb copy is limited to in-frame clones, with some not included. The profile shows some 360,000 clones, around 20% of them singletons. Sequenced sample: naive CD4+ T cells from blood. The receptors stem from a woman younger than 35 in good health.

In DNA form, the CDR3 reads TGTGCCAGCAGCCCCCAATGGGGCCGAAATCAGCCCCAGCATTTT. Translated: CASSPQWGRNQPQHF. The chain uses TRBV7-2 and TRBJ1-5, with D perhaps TRBD1 (5 bases). V gave up 5 bases and J gave up 4 bases, with 15 bases separating them. Per germline, CDR1 SGHTA and CDR2 FQGNSA. CDR3 length: 15 residues.

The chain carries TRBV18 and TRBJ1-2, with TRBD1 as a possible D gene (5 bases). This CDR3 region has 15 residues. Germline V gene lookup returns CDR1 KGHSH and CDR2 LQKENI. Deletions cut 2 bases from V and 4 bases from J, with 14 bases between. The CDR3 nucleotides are TGTGCCAGCTCACCAGGGGCCCGGAAGACCTATGGCTACACCTTC. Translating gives CASSPGARKTYGYTF.

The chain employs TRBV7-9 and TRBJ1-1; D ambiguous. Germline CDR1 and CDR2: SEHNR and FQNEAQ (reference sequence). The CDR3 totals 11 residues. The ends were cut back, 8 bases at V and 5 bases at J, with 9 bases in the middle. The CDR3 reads CASGGGTEAFF. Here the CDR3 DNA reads TGTGCCAGCGGCGGCGGAACTGAAGCTTTCTTT. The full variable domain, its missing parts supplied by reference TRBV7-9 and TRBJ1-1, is DTGVSQNPRHKITKRGQNVTFRCDPISEHNRLYWYRQTLGQGPEFLTYFQNEAQLEKSRLLSDRFSAERPKGSFSTLEIQRTEQGDSAMYLCASGGGTEAFFGQGTRLTVV.

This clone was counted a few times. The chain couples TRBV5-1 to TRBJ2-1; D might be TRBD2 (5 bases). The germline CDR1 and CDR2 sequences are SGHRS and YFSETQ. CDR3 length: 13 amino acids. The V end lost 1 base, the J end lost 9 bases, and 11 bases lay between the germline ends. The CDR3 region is CASSLLGGGEQFF. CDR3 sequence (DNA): TGCGCCAGCAGCTTGTTAGGTGGAGGTGAGCAGTTCTTC.

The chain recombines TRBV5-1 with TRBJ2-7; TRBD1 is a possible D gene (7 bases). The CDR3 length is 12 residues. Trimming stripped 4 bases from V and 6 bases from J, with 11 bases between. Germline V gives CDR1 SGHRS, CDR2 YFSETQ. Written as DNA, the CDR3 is TGCGCCAGCAGCGCCCAGGGGGGCGAGCAGTACTTC. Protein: CASSAQGGEQYF.

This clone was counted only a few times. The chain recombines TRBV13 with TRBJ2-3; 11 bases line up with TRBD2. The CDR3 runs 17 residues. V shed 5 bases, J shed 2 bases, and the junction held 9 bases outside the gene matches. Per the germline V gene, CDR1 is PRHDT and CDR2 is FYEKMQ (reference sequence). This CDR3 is CASSPTLTSGVTDTQYF. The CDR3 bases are TGTGCCAGCAGCCCCACCCTGACTAGCGGGGTCACAGATACGCAGTATTTT.

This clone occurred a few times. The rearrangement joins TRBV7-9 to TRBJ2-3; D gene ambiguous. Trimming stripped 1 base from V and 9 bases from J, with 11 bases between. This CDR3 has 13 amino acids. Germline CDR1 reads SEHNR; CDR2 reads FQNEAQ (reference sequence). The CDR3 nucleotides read TGTGCCAGCAGCTTAGTCGGCGCGGAGACGCAGTATTTT. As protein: CASSLVGAETQYF.

For the CDR3, the DNA is TGTGCCAGCAGCTTTACAGGGGGCTCTGGAAACACCATATATTTT. Its translation: CASSFTGGSGNTIYF. The chain uses TRBV9 and TRBJ1-3, with 8 bases that match TRBD1. Germline V gene sequence: CDR1 SGDLS, CDR2 YYNGEE. CDR3 length: 15 amino acids. V shed 4 bases and J 0 bases; nucleotides not matched to a gene: 3.

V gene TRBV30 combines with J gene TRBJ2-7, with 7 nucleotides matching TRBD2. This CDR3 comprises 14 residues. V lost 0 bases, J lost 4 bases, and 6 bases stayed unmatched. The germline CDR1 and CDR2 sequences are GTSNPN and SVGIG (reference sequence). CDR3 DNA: TGTGCCTGGAGTGTAGGGGACTATACGTACGAGCAGTACTTC. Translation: CAWSVGDYTYEQYF. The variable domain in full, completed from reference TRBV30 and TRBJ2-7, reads SQTIHQWPATLVQPVGSPLSLECTVEGTSNPNLYWYRQAAGRGLQLLFYSVGIGQISSEVPQNLSASRPQDRQFILSSKKLLLSDSGFYLCAWSVGDYTYEQYFGPGTRLTVT.

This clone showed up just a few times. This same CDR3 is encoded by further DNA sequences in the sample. CDR3 region: CASSFGGTDTQYF. The CDR3, as DNA: TGTGCCAGCAGCTTCGGGGGCACAGATACGCAGTATTTT. V gene TRBV5-4 combines with J gene TRBJ2-3, with a possible D match to TRBD2 (5 bases). V was clipped by 2 bases and J by 1 base, with 5 bases between them. Germline V gene lookup returns CDR1 SGHNT and CDR2 YYREEE (reference sequence). This CDR3 has 13 amino acids.

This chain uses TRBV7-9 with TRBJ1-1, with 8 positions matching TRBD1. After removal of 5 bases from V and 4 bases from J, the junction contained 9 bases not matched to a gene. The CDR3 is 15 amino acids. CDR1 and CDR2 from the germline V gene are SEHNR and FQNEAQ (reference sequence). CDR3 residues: CASSPLLDRATEAFF. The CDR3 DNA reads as TGTGCCAGCAGCCCCCTCCTGGACAGGGCCACTGAAGCTTTCTTT.

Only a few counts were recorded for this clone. This CDR3 reads CASSGLADYYGYTF. The DNA of the CDR3 is TGTGCCAGCAGTGGTCTGGCGGACTACTATGGCTACACCTTC. The chain combines TRBV2 with TRBJ1-2; D remains unclear. V gave up 4 bases and J gave up 3 bases, with 12 bases separating them. Germline assignment: CDR1 SNHLY and CDR2 FYNNEI. The CDR3 length is 14 residues. Using reference TRBV2 and TRBJ1-2 for the parts outside the CDR3, the full variable domain is EPEVTQTPSHQVTQMGQEVILRCVPISNHLYFYWYRQILGQKVEFLVSFYNNEISEKSEIFDDQFSVERPDGSNFTLKIRSTKLEDSAMYFCASSGLADYYGYTFGSGTRLTVV.

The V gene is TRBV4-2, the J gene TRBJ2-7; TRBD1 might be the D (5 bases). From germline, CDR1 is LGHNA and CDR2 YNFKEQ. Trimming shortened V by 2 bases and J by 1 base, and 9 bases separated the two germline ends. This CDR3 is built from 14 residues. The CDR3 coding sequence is TGTGCCAGCAGCCAAAAGGGGTCTTCCTACGAGCAGTACTTC. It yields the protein CASSQKGSSYEQYF.

Here the CDR3 reads CASSEGQGREKLFF. DNA for the CDR3: TGTGCCAGCAGCGAGGGACAGGGTCGTGAAAAACTGTTTTTT. This rearrangement joins TRBV7-2 to TRBJ1-4; 9 bases line up with TRBD1. In germline, CDR1 is SGHTA, CDR2 FQGNSA. V lost 5 bases to trimming and J lost 7 bases; unmatched junction nucleotides: 5. This CDR3 contains 14 residues.

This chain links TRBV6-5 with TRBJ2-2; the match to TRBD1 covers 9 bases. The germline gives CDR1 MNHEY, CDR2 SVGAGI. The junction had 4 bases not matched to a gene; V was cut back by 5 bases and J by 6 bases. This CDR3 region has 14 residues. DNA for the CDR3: TGTGCCAGCAGTAGCCGGACAGGGGCCGGGGAGCTGTTTTTT. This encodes CASSSRTGAGELFF.

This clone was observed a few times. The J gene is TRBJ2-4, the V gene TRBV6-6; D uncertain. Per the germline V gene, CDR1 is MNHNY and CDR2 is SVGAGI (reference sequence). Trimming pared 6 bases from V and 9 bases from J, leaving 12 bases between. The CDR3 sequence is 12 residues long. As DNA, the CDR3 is TGTGCCAGCAGACCCCTCCGAGGCATTCAGTACTTC. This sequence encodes CASRPLRGIQYF.

CDR3 in amino acids: CASSRRSGGGDTGELFF. CDR3 coding DNA: TGTGCCAGCAGTCGGCGGTCGGGCGGGGGGGACACCGGGGAGCTGTTTTTT. The J gene is TRBJ2-2, the V gene TRBV25-1; 9 bases are a match to TRBD2. Germline CDR1 is MGHDK and CDR2 is SYGVNS. This CDR3 spans 17 amino acids. Germline trimming cut 5 bases from V and 3 bases from J; bases unmatched to any gene: 10.

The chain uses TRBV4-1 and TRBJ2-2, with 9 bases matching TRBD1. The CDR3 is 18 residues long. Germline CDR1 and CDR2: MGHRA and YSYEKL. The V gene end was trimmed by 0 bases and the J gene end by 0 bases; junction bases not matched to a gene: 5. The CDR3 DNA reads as TGCGCCAGCAGCCAAGATTATTGGGACAGGGCGAACACCGGGGAGCTGTTTTTT. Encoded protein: CASSQDYWDRANTGELFF.